This T cell receptor (beta chain) comes out of a study of early T cells in non-severe SARS-CoV-2 infection. Study-wide background: Bulk RNA from unsorted whole blood was sequenced; chains were unpaired. General study findings and limits: The study's VDJdb matching favored anti-spike CD8 responses and missed private and CD4 specificities.

This clonotype was observed many times. Its target is not known. From the 5' RACE reads, TCRdb called clonotypes with MiXCR, one entry per CDR3 protein. Seen here are tens of thousands of distinct CDR3 sequences, 4.5% to 7.5% observed once, and the top ten hold 3.4%. Germline CDR1 reads SQVTM; CDR2 reads ANQGSEA. The V end was cut by 3 bases, the J end by 2 bases, with 18 bases between. The CDR3 consists of 16 residues. The TCR originated in an adult who was a healthcare worker with PCR-confirmed SARS-CoV-2 infection or an uninfected control (not recorded which). The chain employs TRBV29-1 and TRBJ2-3, with D uncertain. The source was whole blood, collected at baseline. The CDR3 loop is CSVEGILPGPTDTQYF. Written as DNA, the CDR3 is TGCAGCGTTGAGGGGATCCTCCCTGGGCCCACAGATACGCAGTATTTT.